These 14 T cell receptor beta chains were all obtained from the same sample, sequenced in a study of cytomegalovirus exposure and HLA in healthy donors. The PCR was carried out with 60 Vbeta primers and 13 Jbeta primers. Sequencing was performed with immunoSEQ multiplex PCR; in TCRdb, only in-frame clones are kept and a portion is missing. The sample lists 130,000 to 150,000 clones; around 78% were seen once. The sequencing input was PBMCs. Receptors were obtained from a woman under 30 in good health and CMV-seronegative.

This clone was seen a single time. The chain recombines TRBV19 with TRBJ1-6, with unresolved D. The CDR3 is 13 residues long. V dropped 5 bases and J dropped 10 bases, with 12 bases sitting between them. Germline V gives CDR1 LNHDA, CDR2 SQIVND (reference sequence). In nucleotides, the CDR3 is TGTGCCAGTAGTCAAGAAGGAGGATCACCCCTCCACTTT. Its protein is CASSQEGGSPLHF. The full variable domain, rest sourced from reference TRBV19 and TRBJ1-6, is DGGITQSPKYLFRKEGQNVTLSCEQNLNHDAMYWYRQDPGQGLRLIYYSQIVNDFQKGDIAEGYSVSREKKESFPLTVTSAQKNPTAFYLCASSQEGGSPLHFGNGTRLTVT.

V and J are TRBV7-2 and TRBJ2-7; TRBD1 matches 10 bases. Trimming cost V 3 bases and J 4 bases; bases outside gene matches: 6. The CDR3 covers 15 residues. Germline assignment: CDR1 SGHTA and CDR2 FQGNSA. Here the CDR3 reads CASSFQTGGRYEQYF. In nucleotides, the CDR3 is TGTGCCAGCAGCTTCCAGACAGGGGGCAGGTACGAGCAGTACTTC. Combining the CDR3 with reference TRBV7-2 and TRBJ2-7 gives the whole variable domain GAGVSQSPSNKVTEKGKDVELRCDPISGHTALYWYRQSLGQGLEFLIYFQGNSAPDKSGLPSDRFSAERTGGSVSTLTIQRTQQEDSAVYLCASSFQTGGRYEQYFGPGTRLTVT.

The chain has TRBV11-3 and TRBJ2-3; TRBD1 agrees at 9 bases. From germline, CDR1 is SGHNT and CDR2 YENEEA. J lost 4 bases, V lost 4 bases, and 12 bases had no gene match. The CDR3 runs 17 residues. CDR3 sequence reads: CASSSGWTGDIADTQYF. In DNA, the CDR3 is TGTGCCAGCAGCTCAGGGTGGACAGGGGATATCGCAGATACGCAGTATTTT. Filled out from reference TRBV11-3 and TRBJ2-3, the complete variable domain reads EAGVVQSPRYKIIEKKQPVAFWCNPISGHNTLYWYLQNLGQGPELLIRYENEEAVDDSQLPKDRFSAERLKGVDSTLKIQPAELGDSAVYLCASSSGWTGDIADTQYFGPGTRLTVL.

This clone was picked up a small number of times. This chain connects TRBV5-4 to TRBJ2-1; TRBD2 aligns across 13 bases. CDR1 and CDR2 from the germline V gene are SGHNT and YYREEE (reference sequence). The CDR3 covers 14 residues. The ends lost 4 bases at V and 10 bases at J; junction bases unmatched: 5. The CDR3 region has the DNA TGTGCCAGCAGCGGACTAGCGGGAGATTGGGAGCAGTTCTTC. Protein product: CASSGLAGDWEQFF.

This sequence joins TRBV5-6 and TRBJ2-2, with a tentative D call TRBD1 (6 bases). Germline-derived CDR1 and CDR2 are SGHDT and YYEEEE. The CDR3 spans 15 residues. V was clipped by 2 bases and J by 0 bases, with 8 bases between them. The DNA for the CDR3 is TGTGCCAGCAGCTTAGGACAGACGAACACCGGGGAGCTGTTTTTT. The encoded protein is CASSLGQTNTGELFF.

The chain employs TRBV9 and TRBJ1-2, with 7 positions matching TRBD1. The J segment lost 8 bases and the V segment lost 3 bases, leaving 13 bases of the junction unmatched. CDR1 and CDR2 (germline): SGDLS, YYNGEE. The CDR3 totals 15 residues. The CDR3 loop is CASSAPDRRGRGYTF. The DNA for the CDR3 is TGTGCCAGCAGCGCCCCGGACAGGCGAGGACGGGGCTACACCTTC. Filled out from reference TRBV9 and TRBJ1-2, the complete variable domain reads DSGVTQTPKHLITATGQRVTLRCSPRSGDLSVYWYQQSLDQGLQFLIQYYNGEERAKGNILERFSAQQFPDLHSELNLSSLELGDSALYFCASSAPDRRGRGYTFGSGTRLTVV.

The chain's CDR3 is CASSVSVNTEAFF. The CDR3 nucleotides are TGTGCCAGCAGCGTATCAGTGAACACTGAAGCTTTCTTT. The chain is built from TRBV7-3 and TRBJ1-1; D is unclear. CDR3 length: 13 amino acids. CDR1 and CDR2 from the germline V gene are SGHTA and FQGTGA. V gave up 5 bases and J gave up 0 bases, with 7 bases separating them.

The chain uses TRBV9 and TRBJ2-1, with a weak D call TRBD1 (6 bases). Per germline, CDR1 SGDLS and CDR2 YYNGEE. This CDR3 has 16 amino acids. V gave up 6 bases and J gave up 4 bases, with 20 bases separating them. The CDR3 sequence is CASNRISGTPYNEQFF. The CDR3 DNA is TGTGCCAGCAACAGAATATCCGGGACACCTTACAATGAGCAGTTCTTC.

The sample holds one count of this clone. The V call is TRBV29-1, the J call TRBJ2-7, with D maybe TRBD2 (6 bases). Germline values: CDR1 SQVTM, CDR2 ANQGSEA. V was trimmed by 7 bases and J by 5 bases, leaving 12 bases between them. CDR3 size: 11 residues. CDR3 residues: CSATEGNEQYV. The DNA for the CDR3 is TGCAGCGCAACGGAGGGGAACGAGCAGTACGTC.

This clone has only one observation. The chain is built from TRBV28 and TRBJ2-7, with 9 bases aligning to TRBD1. The V gene end was trimmed by 6 bases and the J gene end by 1 base; junction bases not matched to a gene: 10. The CDR3 totals 16 residues. The V gene's germline CDR1 is MDHEN and CDR2 SYDVKM. The CDR3 DNA is TGTGCCAGCAGCTCAGAGGGACAGGGTCTTTCCTACGAGCAGTACTTC. It codes for CASSSEGQGLSYEQYF. The full variable domain, completed using reference TRBV28 and TRBJ2-7, is DVKVTQSSRYLVKRTGEKVFLECVQDMDHENMFWYRQDPGLGLRLIYFSYDVKMKEKGDIPEGYSVSREKKERFSLILESASTNQTSMYLCASSSEGQGLSYEQYFGPGTRLTVT.

The V gene is TRBV10-3, the J gene TRBJ2-7; 8 bases fit TRBD1. This CDR3 spans 13 amino acids. CDR1 is ENHRY and CDR2 is SYGVKD in the germline V gene. V was pared by 11 bases and J by 3 bases, with 9 bases of the junction left unmatched. This CDR3 reads CAVQTGENYEQYF. The CDR3, as DNA: TGTGCCGTACAGACAGGGGAAAACTACGAGCAGTACTTC.

The gene calls are TRBV4-2 and TRBJ2-5; D perhaps matches TRBD1 (5 bases). Germline V gene lookup returns CDR1 LGHNA and CDR2 YNFKEQ. This CDR3 spans 13 amino acids. Trimming cost V 0 bases and J 4 bases, with 6 bases left between them. CDR3 nucleotide sequence: TGTGCCAGCAGCCAAGAAGGGGTAGAGACCCAGTACTTC. This sequence encodes CASSQEGVETQYF.

The chain links TRBV10-3 to TRBJ2-2, with D possibly TRBD2 on 6 matching bases. With 6 bases removed from V and 1 base from J, the gap between germline ends came to 9 bases. The CDR3 contains 14 residues. Germline loops: CDR1 ENHRY, CDR2 SYGVKD. The CDR3 reads CAIRGTVNTGELFF. The CDR3, as DNA: TGTGCCATCAGGGGGACTGTGAACACCGGGGAGCTGTTTTTT.

V usage is TRBV28 and J usage is TRBJ1-1; the D gene is possibly TRBD1 (5 bases). CDR1 MDHEN and CDR2 SYDVKM come from the germline V gene. The CDR3 totals 11 residues. The V and J ends lost 10 bases and 5 bases respectively, with 11 bases between them. The CDR3 loop is CAITGGTEAFF. The DNA of the CDR3 is TGTGCCATCACGGGGGGGACTGAAGCTTTCTTT.